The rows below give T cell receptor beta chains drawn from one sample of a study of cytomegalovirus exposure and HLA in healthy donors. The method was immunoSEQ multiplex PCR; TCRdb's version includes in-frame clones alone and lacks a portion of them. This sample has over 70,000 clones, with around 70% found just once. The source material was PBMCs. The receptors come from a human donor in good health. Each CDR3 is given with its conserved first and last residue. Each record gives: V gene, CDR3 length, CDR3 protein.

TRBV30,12,CAWSGENTEAFF
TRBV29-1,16,CSVEDREGGLQETQYF
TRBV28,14,CASRPRDPGTEAFF
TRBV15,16,CATSRDRQGLREKLFF
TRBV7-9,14,CASSPSGKYNEQFF
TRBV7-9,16,CASSPSWGEYQETQYF
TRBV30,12,CAWSTGSRGYTF
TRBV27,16,CASSSSGLAGGYEQYF
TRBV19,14,CASSAGLKPNGYTF
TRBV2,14,CAANRGLRNTEAFF
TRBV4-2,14,CASSSWTSPDTQYF
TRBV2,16,CASSPPPPSRQETQYF
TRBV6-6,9,CASSPGFFF
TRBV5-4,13,CASSLAGTDTQYF
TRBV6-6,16,CASSHMTGSGKNIQYF
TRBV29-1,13,CSVAGGARTEAFF
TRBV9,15,CASSLTGGGNYGYTF
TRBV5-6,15,CASSLYRTVTTEAFF
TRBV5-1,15,CASSFGGYTYNEQFF
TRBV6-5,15,CASSYSPQVVSGYTF
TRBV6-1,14,CASSSTRERYEQYF
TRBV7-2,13,CASSSHRSGEQYF
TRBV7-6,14,CASSSQGAGTEAFF
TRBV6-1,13,CASFIHRDTEAFF
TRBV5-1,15,CASSPAPPGQGEQYF
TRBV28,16,CASSFSVRSSYNEQFF
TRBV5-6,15,CASSLADRAGTEAFF
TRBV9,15,CASSVRTSGRNEQYF
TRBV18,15,CASSSSGSLQETQYF
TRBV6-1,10,CASSERDYTF
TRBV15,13,CATSGDRNYGYTF
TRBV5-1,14,CASKLQGSSYEQYF
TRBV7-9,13,CASRAGGGYEQYF
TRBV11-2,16,CASSSSGPGGPYEQYF
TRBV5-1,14,CASSLAQGVDIQYF
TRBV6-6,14,CASSQPTGVAEQYF